Listed below are T cell receptor beta chains from one sample, sequenced in a study of T cells in Graves' hyperthyroidism and ophthalmopathy. TCRdb passed the multiplex PCR reads through MiXCR, listing each CDR3 protein once. The sample yields more than 300,000 distinct CDR3 sequences, 13% seen once. The source material was blood. The receptors stem from a woman between 18 and 29 years old with Graves' hyperthyroidism. CDR3s include the opening cysteine and the closing phenylalanine or tryptophan. The D gene is left open where the match is weak. Where a row states a size, it is once, few, many or the class of an expanded clone; other rows omit it.

j_call | v_call | d_call | clone_size | cdr3_nt | cdr3_aa
TRBJ2-1 | TRBV11-1 | TRBD1 | once | TGTGCCAGCAGCTCGGGACAGAGCTATTACAATGAGCAGTTCTTC | CASSSGQSYYNEQFF
TRBJ2-1 | TRBV11-2 | NA | many | TGTGCCAGCAGCTTAGTTAGCCAGCTAGGCTCCTACAATGAGCAGTTCTTC | CASSLVSQLGSYNEQFF
TRBJ2-3 | TRBV5-6 | NA | many | TGTGCCAGCAGCTTCAACCTAGCGTTGGATACGCAGTATTTT | CASSFNLALDTQYF
TRBJ1-2 | TRBV6-2/TRBV6-3 | NA | NA | TGTGCCAGCAGTTACCAGCCAGATAACTATGGCTACACCTTC | CASSYQPDNYGYTF
TRBJ1-4 | TRBV7-9 | NA | many | TGTGCCAGCAGCCTCTCGGGGTGGAGGGATCTGGCTAATGAAAAACTGTTTTTT | CASSLSGWRDLANEKLFF
TRBJ1-4 | TRBV3-1 | NA | many | TGTGCCAGCAGCCAAGCGCCAGGACGGAATGAAAAACTGTTTTTT | CASSQAPGRNEKLFF
TRBJ1-1 | TRBV2 | NA | many | TGTGCCAGCAGCCACGGGGGAACTGAAGCTTTCTTT | CASSHGGTEAFF
TRBJ1-5 | TRBV13 | TRBD1 | NA | TGTGCCAGCAGACTGGGACAGGGGGGCAATCAGCCCCAGCATTTT | CASRLGQGGNQPQHF
TRBJ1-2 | TRBV9 | NA | many | TGTGCCAGCAGCGTAGCGGGAGACTACACCTTC | CASSVAGDYTF
TRBJ2-1 | TRBV18 | NA | many | TGTGCCAGCCGAGCAGCAGGGGTCCTCAATGAGCAGTTCTTC | CASRAAGVLNEQFF
TRBJ2-1 | TRBV7-3 | NA | many | TGTGCCAGCAGCCCCCAGGAGGCCGGTGGCAATGAGCAGTTCTTC | CASSPQEAGGNEQFF
TRBJ2-3 | TRBV24-1 | NA | many | TGTGCCACCAGTGGACCTGCGATTAGCACAGATACGCAGTATTTT | CATSGPAISTDTQYF
TRBJ2-2 | TRBV18 | NA | NA | TGTGCCAGCTCACAGAACAGGAGCCCGAACACCGGGGAGCTGTTTTTT | CASSQNRSPNTGELFF
TRBJ1-1 | TRBV3-1 | NA | many | TGTGCCAGCAGCCAGAACAGGGTAGACACTGAAGCTTTCTTT | CASSQNRVDTEAFF
TRBJ2-5 | TRBV3-1 | TRBD1 | many | TGTGCCAGCAGCCAAGTAAGGGGGCCCCAAGAGACCCAGTACTTC | CASSQVRGPQETQYF
TRBJ2-2 | TRBV7-8 | TRBD2 | many | TGTGCCAGCAGCCCCTGGGGGGGAGGGAACACCGGGGAGCTGTTTTTT | CASSPWGGGNTGELFF
TRBJ2-5 | TRBV20-1 | NA | many | TGCAGTCTTTCCACGGGGACACGGTGGTACTTC | CSLSTGTRWYF
TRBJ2-7 | TRBV11-3 | NA | many | TGTGCCAGCAGCCCCCGCGGCAGGTTCCCCTACGAGCAGTACTTC | CASSPRGRFPYEQYF
TRBJ2-7 | TRBV9 | TRBD1 | many | TGTGCCAGCAGCGTAGTCGGAAGGGGGCCCAACGAGCAGTACTTC | CASSVVGRGPNEQYF
TRBJ1-1 | TRBV3-1 | NA | many | TGTGCCAGCAGCCAAGATCGGACAACCACTGAAGCTTTCTTT | CASSQDRTTTEAFF
TRBJ1-1 | TRBV20-1 | NA | NA | TGCAGTGCTAGAGCATTGGACAGCTGGAACACTGAAGCTTTCTTT | CSARALDSWNTEAFF
TRBJ1-1 | TRBV6-5 | NA | few | TGTGCCAGCAGTTACGGACGCCGAGGGACTGAAGCTTTCTTT | CASSYGRRGTEAFF
TRBJ1-2 | TRBV5-1 | NA | many | TGCGCCAGCAGCTTCGCGGGGGAAAACTATGGCTACACCTTC | CASSFAGENYGYTF
TRBJ1-4 | TRBV30 | NA | NA | TGTGCCTGGAGGGAGGGAGGGAATGAAAAACTGTTTTTT | CAWREGGNEKLFF
TRBJ2-1 | TRBV19 | NA | few | TGTGCCAGTAGTATGGTTGGTAGCTCCTACAATGAGCAGTTCTTC | CASSMVGSSYNEQFF
TRBJ2-5 | TRBV6-5 | NA | many | TGTGCCAGCAGTTACTCGGAGGGAATGGGGGAGACCCAGTACTTC | CASSYSEGMGETQYF
TRBJ2-1 | TRBV27 | TRBD1 | many | TGTGCCAGCAGTTTAAAAGGGACAGGGCCGCCCCGTGAGCAGTTCTTC | CASSLKGTGPPREQFF
TRBJ2-7 | TRBV9 | TRBD1 | few | TGTGCCAGCAGTGGTCCCGGGACAGGGGTCGAGCAGTACTTC | CASSGPGTGVEQYF
TRBJ2-5 | TRBV5-6 | NA | few | TGTGCCAGCAGCTGGGAAGGGTTTTTAAAGGAGACCCAGTACTTC | CASSWEGFLKETQYF
TRBJ2-2 | TRBV20-1 | TRBD1 | few | TGCAGTGCTCGCCGGGACAGGCCCAGGGGGGAGCTGTTTTTT | CSARRDRPRGELFF
TRBJ2-4 | TRBV4-1 | TRBD1 | few | TGCGCCAGCAGCCAAGATACCATAGTCGCAGGGGGCCGAAGAAACATTCAGTACTTC | CASSQDTIVAGGRRNIQYF
TRBJ1-1 | TRBV19 | NA | NA | TGTGCCACCCGACCAGGGGAGGCTGAAGCTTTCTTT | CATRPGEAEAFF
TRBJ2-2 | TRBV24-1 | NA | many | TGTGCCACCAGTAAGGGCCAAACCGGGGAGCTGTTTTTT | CATSKGQTGELFF
TRBJ1-1 | TRBV5-1 | NA | many | TGCGCCAGCAGCTTAAGGGGGGAAACAACTGAAGCTTTCTTT | CASSLRGETTEAFF
TRBJ2-6 | TRBV24-1 | TRBD1 | NA | TGTGCCACCAGTGGACGGGACAGGGCTTTGTCTGGGGCCAACGTCCTGACTTTC | CATSGRDRALSGANVLTF
TRBJ2-3 | TRBV30 | NA | many | TGTGCCACCCCCCAGCCCAGCACAGATACGCAGTATTTT | CATPQPSTDTQYF
TRBJ1-2 | TRBV6-5 | NA | many | TGTGCCAGCAGTTACTCTAAGACGAGAGGGTATGGCTACACCTTC | CASSYSKTRGYGYTF
TRBJ2-1 | TRBV6-2/TRBV6-3 | NA | many | TGTGCCAGCAGTTACGGGGACTTCACAGTATCGGGGTACAATGAGCAGTTCTTC | CASSYGDFTVSGYNEQFF
TRBJ2-1 | TRBV6-5 | NA | many | TGTGCCAGCAGTTACGCAGAGGTAAATGAGCAGTTCTTC | CASSYAEVNEQFF
TRBJ2-2 | TRBV20-1 | NA | many | TGCAGTGCTAGAGGCCTAGGGCAGAACACCGGGGAGCTGTTTTTT | CSARGLGQNTGELFF
TRBJ2-1 | TRBV6-2/TRBV6-3 | NA | few | TGTGCCAGCAGTTACTGGTCAGGGGATAATGAGCAGTTCTTC | CASSYWSGDNEQFF
TRBJ1-1 | TRBV19 | NA | many | TGTGCCAGTAGTATATCCCTGGGGACTGATTACATGAACACTGAAGCTTTCTTT | CASSISLGTDYMNTEAFF
TRBJ2-7 | TRBV28 | NA | many | TGTGCCAGCAGCAAAGACAGGGAGGGCTCCTACGAGCAGTACTTC | CASSKDREGSYEQYF
TRBJ2-2 | TRBV4-1 | TRBD2 | many | TGCGCCAGCAGCCAACTGGGGTCTGGGCTAGCGGGATTTGAGCTGTTTTTT | CASSQLGSGLAGFELFF
TRBJ2-2 | TRBV24-1 | NA | NA | TGTGCCACCAGTCCTCATGGGGGTATCACCGGGGAGCTGTTTTTT | CATSPHGGITGELFF